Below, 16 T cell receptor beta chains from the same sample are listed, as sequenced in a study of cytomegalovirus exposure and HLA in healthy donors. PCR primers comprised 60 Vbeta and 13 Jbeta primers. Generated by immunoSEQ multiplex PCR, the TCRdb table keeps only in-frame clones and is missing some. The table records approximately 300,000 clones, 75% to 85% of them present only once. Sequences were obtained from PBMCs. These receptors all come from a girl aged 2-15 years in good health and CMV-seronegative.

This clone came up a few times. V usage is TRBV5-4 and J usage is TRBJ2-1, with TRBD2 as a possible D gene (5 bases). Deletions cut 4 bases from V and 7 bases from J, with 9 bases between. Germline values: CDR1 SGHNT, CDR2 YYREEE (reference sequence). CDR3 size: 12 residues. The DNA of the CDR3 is TGTGCCAGCAGCCTTACTAGGAATGAGCAGTTCTTC. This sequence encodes CASSLTRNEQFF.

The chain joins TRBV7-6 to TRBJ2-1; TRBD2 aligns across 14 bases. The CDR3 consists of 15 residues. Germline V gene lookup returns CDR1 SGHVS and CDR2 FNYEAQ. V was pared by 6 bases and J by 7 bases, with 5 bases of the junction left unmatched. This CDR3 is CASRRLAGGRNEQFF. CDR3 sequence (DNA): TGTGCCAGCAGACGACTAGCGGGAGGGAGAAATGAGCAGTTCTTC.

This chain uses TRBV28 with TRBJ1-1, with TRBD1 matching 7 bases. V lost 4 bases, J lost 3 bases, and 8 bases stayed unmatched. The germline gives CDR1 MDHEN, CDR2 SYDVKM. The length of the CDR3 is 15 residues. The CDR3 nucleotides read TGTGCCAGCAGTTCCGGGGGACAGCCGGACACTGAAGCTTTCTTT. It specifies CASSSGGQPDTEAFF. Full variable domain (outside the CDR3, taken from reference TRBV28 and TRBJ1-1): DVKVTQSSRYLVKRTGEKVFLECVQDMDHENMFWYRQDPGLGLRLIYFSYDVKMKEKGDIPEGYSVSREKKERFSLILESASTNQTSMYLCASSSGGQPDTEAFFGQGTRLTVV.

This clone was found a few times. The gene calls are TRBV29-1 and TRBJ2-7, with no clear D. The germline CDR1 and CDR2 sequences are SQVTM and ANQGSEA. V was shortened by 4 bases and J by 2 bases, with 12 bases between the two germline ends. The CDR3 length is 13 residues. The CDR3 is CSVGLNLAYEQYF. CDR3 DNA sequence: TGCAGCGTTGGCCTAAATCTAGCCTACGAGCAGTACTTC.

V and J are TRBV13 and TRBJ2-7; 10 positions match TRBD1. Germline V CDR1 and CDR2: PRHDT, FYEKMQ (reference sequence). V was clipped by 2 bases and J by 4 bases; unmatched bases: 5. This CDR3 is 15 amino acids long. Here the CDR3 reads CASSLTGTGAYEQYF. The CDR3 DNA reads TGTGCCAGCAGCTTAACCGGGACAGGGGCATACGAGCAGTACTTC. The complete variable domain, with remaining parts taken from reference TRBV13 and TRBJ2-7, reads AAGVIQSPRHLIKEKRETATLKCYPIPRHDTVYWYQQGPGQDPQFLISFYEKMQSDKGSIPDRFSAQQFSDYHSELNMSSLELGDSALYFCASSLTGTGAYEQYFGPGTRLTVT.

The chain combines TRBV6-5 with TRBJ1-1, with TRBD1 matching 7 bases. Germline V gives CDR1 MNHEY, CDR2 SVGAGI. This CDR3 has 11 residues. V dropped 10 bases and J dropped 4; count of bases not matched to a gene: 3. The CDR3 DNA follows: TGTGCCACACAGGGGACCACTGAAGCTTTCTTT. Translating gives CATQGTTEAFF.

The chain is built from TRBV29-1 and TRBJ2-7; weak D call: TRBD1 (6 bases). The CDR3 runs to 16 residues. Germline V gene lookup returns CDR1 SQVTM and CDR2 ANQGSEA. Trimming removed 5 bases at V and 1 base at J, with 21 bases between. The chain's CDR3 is CSVQGGGERKSYEQYF. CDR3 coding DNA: TGCAGCGTTCAAGGGGGTGGGGAGAGAAAATCCTACGAGCAGTACTTC.

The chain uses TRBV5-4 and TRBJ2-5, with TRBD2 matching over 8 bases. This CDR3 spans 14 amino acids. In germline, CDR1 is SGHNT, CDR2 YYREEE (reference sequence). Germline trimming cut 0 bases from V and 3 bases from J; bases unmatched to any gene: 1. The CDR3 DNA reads TGTGCCAGCAGCTTGGATAGCGGGAAAGAGACCCAGTACTTC. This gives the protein CASSLDSGKETQYF.

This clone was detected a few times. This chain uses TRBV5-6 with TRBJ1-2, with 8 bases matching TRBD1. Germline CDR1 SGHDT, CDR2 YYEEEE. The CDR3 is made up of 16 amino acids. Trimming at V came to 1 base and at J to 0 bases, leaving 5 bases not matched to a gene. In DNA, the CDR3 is TGTGCCAGCAGCTTGAGAGGGACAGGTGCTAACTATGGCTACACCTTC. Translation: CASSLRGTGANYGYTF.

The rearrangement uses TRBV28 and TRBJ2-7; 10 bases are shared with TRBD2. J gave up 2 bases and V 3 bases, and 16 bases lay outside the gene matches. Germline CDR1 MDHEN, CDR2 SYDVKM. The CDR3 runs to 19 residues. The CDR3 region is CASSFVPSRWTSGTYEQYF. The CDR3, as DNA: TGTGCCAGCAGTTTTGTGCCGTCCCGGTGGACTAGCGGCACCTACGAGCAGTACTTC.

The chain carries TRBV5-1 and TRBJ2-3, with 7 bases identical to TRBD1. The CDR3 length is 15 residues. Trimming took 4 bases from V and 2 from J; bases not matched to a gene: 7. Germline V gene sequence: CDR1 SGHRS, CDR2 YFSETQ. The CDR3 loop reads CASSPGQVDTDTQYF. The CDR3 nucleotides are TGCGCCAGCAGCCCCGGACAGGTGGACACAGATACGCAGTATTTT.

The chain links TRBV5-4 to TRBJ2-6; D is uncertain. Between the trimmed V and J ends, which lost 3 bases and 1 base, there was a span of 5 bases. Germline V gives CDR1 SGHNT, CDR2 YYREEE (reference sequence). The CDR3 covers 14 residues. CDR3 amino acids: CASSSGSGANVLTF. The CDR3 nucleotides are TGTGCCAGCAGCTCCGGGTCTGGGGCCAACGTCCTGACTTTC.

The CDR3: CASSLEISYNEQFF. DNA of the CDR3: TGTGCCAGCAGTCTTGAGATCTCCTACAATGAGCAGTTCTTC. The chain uses TRBV2 and TRBJ2-1; D is unclear. The V gene's germline CDR1 is SNHLY and CDR2 FYNNEI. CDR3 size: 14 residues. V lost 5 bases and J 0 bases, leaving 8 bases between the germline ends.

CDR3 DNA sequence: TGTGCCAGCAGTTTCCGACTAGCGGGGGACACAGATACGCAGTATTTT. Protein sequence: CASSFRLAGDTDTQYF. The V call is TRBV28, the J call TRBJ2-3, with TRBD2 matching 12 bases. The CDR3 loop spans 16 amino acids. CDR1 and CDR2 (germline): MDHEN, SYDVKM. V was pared by 3 bases and J by 2 bases, with 3 bases of the junction left unmatched.

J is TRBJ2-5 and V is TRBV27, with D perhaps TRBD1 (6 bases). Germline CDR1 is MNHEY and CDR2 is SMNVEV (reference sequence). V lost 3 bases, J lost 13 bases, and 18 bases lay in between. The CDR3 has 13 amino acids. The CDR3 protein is CASSLRTAPGWYF. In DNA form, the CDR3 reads TGTGCCAGCAGTTTGAGGACAGCCCCAGGTTGGTACTTC.

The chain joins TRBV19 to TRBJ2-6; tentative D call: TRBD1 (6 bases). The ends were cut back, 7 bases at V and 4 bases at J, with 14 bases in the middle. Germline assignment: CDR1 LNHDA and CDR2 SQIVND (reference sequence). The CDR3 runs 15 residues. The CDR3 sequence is CASNLQGPGANVLTF. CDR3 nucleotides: TGTGCCAGTAATTTACAGGGTCCCGGGGCCAACGTCCTGACTTTC. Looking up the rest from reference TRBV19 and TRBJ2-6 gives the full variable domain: DGGITQSPKYLFRKEGQNVTLSCEQNLNHDAMYWYRQDPGQGLRLIYYSQIVNDFQKGDIAEGYSVSREKKESFPLTVTSAQKNPTAFYLCASNLQGPGANVLTFGAGSRLTVL.